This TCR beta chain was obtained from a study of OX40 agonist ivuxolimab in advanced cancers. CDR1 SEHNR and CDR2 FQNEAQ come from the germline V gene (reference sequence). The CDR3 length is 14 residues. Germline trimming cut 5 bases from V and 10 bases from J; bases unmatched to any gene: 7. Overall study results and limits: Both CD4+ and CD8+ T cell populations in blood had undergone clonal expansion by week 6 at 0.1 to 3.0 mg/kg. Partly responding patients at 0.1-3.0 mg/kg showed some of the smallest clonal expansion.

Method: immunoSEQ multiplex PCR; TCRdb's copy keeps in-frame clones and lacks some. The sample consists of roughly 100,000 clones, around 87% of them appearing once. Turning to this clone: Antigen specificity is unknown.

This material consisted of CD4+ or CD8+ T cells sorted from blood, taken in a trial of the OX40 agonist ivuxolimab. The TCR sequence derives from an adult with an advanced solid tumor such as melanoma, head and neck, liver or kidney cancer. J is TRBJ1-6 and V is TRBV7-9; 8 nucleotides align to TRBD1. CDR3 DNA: TGTGCCAGCAGCCCCGGACAGGGAGGATCACCCCTCCACTTT. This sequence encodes CASSPGQGGSPLHF.